This is a list of T cell receptor beta chains from one sample in a study of T cell responses to AZD1222 COVID-19 vaccine. Clones were sequenced by immunoSEQ multiplex PCR, and TCRdb holds only the in-frame ones, with some missing. The repertoire holds about 130,000 clones, 93% seen once, with under 3.5% in the top ten. The sample in question was peripheral blood, obtained on day 0 of AZD1222 vaccination. All receptors come from an adult in good health. Both conserved end residues are part of each CDR3. Fields, in order: V gene, clone size, J gene, D gene, CDR3 protein, CDR3 DNA. D genes are given only for firm matches. Size is stated for part of the rows, as once, few or many counts, or as a class when the clone is expanded.

TRBV5-1	.	TRBJ1-2	.	CASSLGDVPNYGYTF	TGCGCCAGCAGCTTGGGGGACGTTCCTAACTATGGCTACACCTTC
TRBV6-5	.	TRBJ1-1	.	CASSYSKNTEAFF	TGTGCCAGCAGTTACTCAAAGAACACTGAAGCTTTCTTT
TRBV7-9	once	TRBJ1-1	TRBD1	CASSLARRTGTTHTEAFF	TGTGCCAGCAGCTTAGCGCGAAGGACAGGCACTACCCACACTGAAGCTTTCTTT
TRBV9	once	TRBJ2-2	.	CASSVGDKGANGELFF	TGTGCCAGCAGCGTGGGGGACAAGGGAGCGAACGGGGAGCTGTTTTTT
TRBV28	once	TRBJ1-1	.	CASSTAVLNTEAFF	TGTGCCAGCAGTACAGCGGTGTTGAACACTGAAGCTTTCTTT
TRBV28	.	TRBJ1-3	.	CASTAGGNTIYF	TGTGCCAGCACAGCGGGCGGAAACACCATATATTTT
TRBV20-1	.	TRBJ2-7	.	CSAFQDEQYF	TGCAGTGCTTTCCAGGACGAGCAGTACTTC
TRBV9	.	TRBJ2-1	.	CASSPRADSYNEQFF	TGTGCCAGCAGCCCCAGGGCTGACTCCTACAATGAGCAGTTCTTC
TRBV28	.	TRBJ1-1	.	CASSFPEAMNTEAFF	TGTGCCAGCAGTTTCCCTGAAGCCATGAACACTGAAGCTTTCTTT
TRBV5-1	few	TRBJ1-2	.	CASSSRELYGYTF	TGCGCCAGCAGCTCCCGCGAACTCTATGGCTACACCTTC